The clone carrying this T cell receptor (beta chain) occurred many times. TCR beta CDR3 amplification used RNA transcripts. HTBI primers were used in a first-round RT-PCR, which preceded a second-round multiplex PCR. TCRdb re-derived calls from the multiplex PCR reads in MiXCR, one entry per CDR3 protein. This sample yields some 410,000 distinct CDR3 sequences, of which over 20% are seen a single time; 3% belongs to the top ten. The sample is drawn from a study of Graves' ophthalmopathy and Graves' hyperthyroidism. The source is a woman under 30 with stable Graves' hyperthyroidism. The sample taken for sequencing was peripheral blood.

CDR3 sequence reads: CASSLALASEQYF. CDR3 DNA sequence: TGTGCCAGCAGTTTAGCGTTAGCTTCCGAGCAGTACTTC. The chain recombines TRBV12-3 or TRBV12-4 with TRBJ2-7; D gene ambiguous. The CDR3 is 13 amino acids. V was pared by 0 bases and J by 6 bases, with 9 bases between.